A single sample is the source of the 5 T cell receptor beta chains below, sequenced in a study of T cell responses to AZD1222 COVID-19 vaccine. TCRdb keeps only in-frame clones here, not all; method: immunoSEQ multiplex PCR. The table gives around 150,000 clones; the top ten clones make up 2.2% of it. What was sequenced was peripheral blood. The receptors come from an adult in good health.

V and J are TRBV19 and TRBJ1-4; D is possibly TRBD1 (5 bases). The CDR3 runs 16 residues. CDR1 and CDR2 (germline): LNHDA, SQIVND (reference sequence). The V and J ends lost 7 bases and 5 bases respectively, with 20 bases between them. CDR3: CASIADPRGANEKLFF. The CDR3 DNA reads as TGTGCCAGTATTGCCGACCCACGAGGGGCCAATGAAAAACTGTTTTTT.

V is TRBV3-1 (or the pseudogene TRBV3-2) and J is TRBJ1-3, with D unclear. Germline assignment: CDR1 LGHDT and CDR2 YNNKEL (reference sequence). V gave up 0 bases and J gave up 11 bases, with 11 bases separating them. The CDR3 has 13 amino acids. The CDR3 DNA is TGTGCCAGCAGCCAAGATGGGGTTTCCGCCATATATTTT. Residues: CASSQDGVSAIYF.

CDR3 loop: CASSYSRQVTYGYTF. CDR3 bases: TGTGCCAGCAGTTACTCGAGACAGGTGACCTATGGCTACACCTTC. V usage is TRBV6-5 and J usage is TRBJ1-2; possible D gene TRBD1, 6 bases. The CDR3 has 15 amino acids. In germline, CDR1 is MNHEY, CDR2 SVGAGI. The V gene lost 0 bases and the J gene lost 4 bases, with 12 bases spanning the gap.

The chain joins TRBV6-5 to TRBJ1-6; 10 bases match TRBD1. Germline V gene lookup returns CDR1 MNHEY and CDR2 SVGAGI. The CDR3 is made up of 15 amino acids. Losses at the gene ends were 2 bases for V and 7 bases for J; bases not matched to a gene: 2. The CDR3 region is CASSYGTGVNSPLHF. CDR3 DNA sequence: TGTGCCAGCAGTTACGGGACAGGGGTAAATTCACCCCTCCACTTT.

The V gene is TRBV28, the J gene TRBJ1-2; 10 bases are a match to TRBD1. The CDR3 extends over 15 amino acids. The V gene's germline CDR1 is MDHEN and CDR2 SYDVKM. V dropped 5 bases and J dropped 7; count of bases not matched to a gene: 10. DNA of the CDR3: TGTGCCAGCAGTCCCCCCGGACAGGGGGAGGGTGGCTACACCTTC. Its protein product is CASSPPGQGEGGYTF.